Given below is one T cell receptor beta chain in context. Its antigen is not identified. Trimming shortened V by 4 bases and J by 1 base, and 11 bases separated the two germline ends. Germline lookup yields CDR1 SGHDT and CDR2 YYEEEE. The CDR3 extends over 14 amino acids. The data were obtained in a study of beta chain features in type 1 diabetes. Broader study findings: Type 1 diabetes patients had TCRB CDR3s that were shorter (moderately but significantly so) in all four CD4+ subsets.

Sequenced material consisted of expressed TCRB transcripts (all of the isolated RNA was reverse transcribed). Samples of naive, central memory and regulatory T cells yielded a mean of about 3.5 million reads. TCRdb's copy holds only in-frame clones and misses some; the assay was immunoSEQ multiplex PCR. The data contain about 930,000 clones, 17% of them singletons. The chain links TRBV5-6 to TRBJ2-5; D ambiguous. This receptor was obtained from a young woman in good health. Sequenced: naive CD4+ T cells from blood. The CDR3 sequence is CASSRPGVQETQYF. As DNA, the CDR3 is TGTGCCAGCAGCCGCCCAGGAGTCCAAGAGACCCAGTACTTC.